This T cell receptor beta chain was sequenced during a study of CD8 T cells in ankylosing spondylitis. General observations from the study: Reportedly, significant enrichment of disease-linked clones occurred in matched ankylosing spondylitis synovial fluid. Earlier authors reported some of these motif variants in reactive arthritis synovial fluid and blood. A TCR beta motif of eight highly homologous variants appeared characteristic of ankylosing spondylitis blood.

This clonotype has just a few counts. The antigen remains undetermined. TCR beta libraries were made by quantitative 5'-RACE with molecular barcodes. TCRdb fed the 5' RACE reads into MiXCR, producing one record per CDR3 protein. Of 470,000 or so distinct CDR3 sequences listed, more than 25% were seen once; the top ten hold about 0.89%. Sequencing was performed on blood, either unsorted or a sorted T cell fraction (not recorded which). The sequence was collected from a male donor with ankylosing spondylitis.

The CDR3, as DNA: TGTGCCTGGAGTGTTGGACTAGCGGGAATATCCTACAATGAGCAGTTCTTC. Translated, it gives CAWSVGLAGISYNEQFF. The V call is TRBV30, the J call TRBJ2-1, with 12 bases aligning to TRBD2. The germline V gene has CDR1 GTSNPN and CDR2 SVGIG (reference sequence). The CDR3 is 17 amino acids. Unmatched junction bases numbered 4, after V lost 0 bases and J lost 1 base.